This TCR beta chain was captured in a study of blood T cell repertoires in COVID-19. Using immunoSEQ multiplex PCR, the repertoire was profiled, and TCRdb retains in-frame clones only, with some absent. The sample includes some 74,000 clones, around 83% seen only once; the top ten take about 43%. Trimming stripped 2 bases from V and 1 base from J, with 8 bases between. Germline CDR1 and CDR2: MDHEN and SYDVKM. The length of the CDR3 is 14 residues. Specimen: peripheral blood. J is TRBJ2-5 and V is TRBV28; D unclear. The sequence was obtained from an older man with acute or convalescent COVID-19. The CDR3 is CASSLGQTQETQYF. Written as DNA, the CDR3 is TGTGCCAGCAGTTTAGGGCAGACCCAAGAGACCCAGTACTTC.